This T cell receptor beta chain was sequenced in a study of OX40 agonist ivuxolimab in advanced cancers. Collection of blood occurred at baseline, at cycle 4 day 1, and at cycle 7 day 1. The study's findings and limits: Circulating CD4+ and CD8+ T cells showed clonal expansion by week 6 at 0.1 to 3.0 mg/kg. Among T cells, CD8+ cells averaged more expanded clones than CD4+ cells.

The CDR3 contains 14 residues. CDR1 SGHAT and CDR2 FQNNGV come from the germline V gene. The germline V and J ends were trimmed by 5 bases and 2 bases, with 7 bases remaining between them. Clones were sequenced by immunoSEQ multiplex PCR, and TCRdb holds only the in-frame ones, with some missing. The sample has tens of thousands of clones; around 90% are singletons. This clone was detected a few times. Its antigen is not identified. This receptor was identified in an adult with an advanced solid tumor such as melanoma, head and neck, liver or kidney cancer. The chain carries TRBV11-2 and TRBJ2-6; D is ambiguous. The sequenced sample was CD4+ or CD8+ T cells sorted from blood, obtained in a trial of the OX40 agonist ivuxolimab. CDR3 in DNA: TGTGCCAGCAGCCTCGCAGCTGGGGCCAACGTCCTGACTTTC. It translates to CASSLAAGANVLTF. Full variable domain (rest looked up from reference TRBV11-2 and TRBJ2-6): EAGVAQSPRYKIIEKRQSVAFWCNPISGHATLYWYQQILGQGPKLLIQFQNNGVVDDSQLPKDRFSAERLKGVDSTLKIQPAKLEDSAVYLCASSLAAGANVLTFGAGSRLTVL.